This T cell receptor beta chain was observed in a study of T cell repertoires in cytomegalovirus infection. The overall study: CMV epitopes in the study were HLA-C-restricted (recently identified) and HLA-B-restricted (well studied). Matching HLA type and CMV infection were both indicated by public TCR beta signatures.

Study results and caveats: CMV-specific TCR beta clonotypes restricted by HLA-C were the ones dominating the ex vivo response. Identification of carriers of CMV plus the relevant HLA was performed using cumulative public TCR beta family frequency.

As regards this clonotype: Antigen: not known.

MiXCR was run by TCRdb on the reads, yielding one entry per CDR3 protein. The data show about 220,000 distinct CDR3 sequences, 30% to 45% seen once. The ends were cut back, 1 base at V and 8 bases at J, with 9 bases in the middle. From germline, CDR1 is SGHVS and CDR2 FNYEAQ. The CDR3 has 13 residues. The TCR originated in a human donor in good health (CMV status not recorded). Some clones in this sample may be carry-over from other donors' samples. The chain links TRBV7-6 to TRBJ2-1; D gene ambiguous. The source was CD8+ T cells from cultured PBMCs, collected from culture after CMV antigen stimulation. DNA for the CDR3: TGTGCCAGCAGCTTAGTACCTGAGGATGAGCAGTTCTTC. Its translation is CASSLVPEDEQFF.